This section outlines one T cell receptor (beta chain) sequence together with its context. The record originates from a study of blood T cell repertoires in COVID-19. This CDR3 has 13 amino acids. V was shortened by 8 bases and J by 3 bases, with 11 bases between the two germline ends. Germline CDR1 is LNHDA and CDR2 is SQIVND (reference sequence). Sequenced by immunoSEQ multiplex PCR; TCRdb stores in-frame clones only, minus some. Found here are a few hundred thousand clones, 85% to 90% of them singletons; the top ten hold approximately 4%. The sequencing input was peripheral blood. The receptor comes from a man younger than 35 with active or convalescent COVID-19. The chain recombines TRBV19 with TRBJ1-3; D possibly corresponds to TRBD1 (5 bases). CDR3 sequence: CASPDRYGNTIYF. As DNA, the CDR3 is TGTGCCAGTCCCGACAGATATGGAAACACCATATATTTT.